This TCR beta chain stems from a study of T cells after yellow fever vaccination. Study-level background: The authors prepared low-cell-number fractions using SMART-Seq v4 Ultra Low Input. Study-wide points: Clones that expanded after primary vaccination mostly reappeared after the booster (roughly 96% CD4, roughly 90% CD8). Repertoires sorted by FACS could include abundant clonotypes that are contaminants from the bulk population.

The CDR3 is made up of 15 amino acids. The V and J ends lost 2 bases and 7 bases respectively, with 15 bases between them. Germline V gene lookup returns CDR1 SGHRS and CDR2 YFSETQ. TCRdb independently ran MiXCR on the 5' RACE reads; one entry per CDR3 protein. The table shows around 320,000 distinct CDR3 sequences, with approximately 11% occurring only once. This clonotype was detected only a few times. Its specificity is not known. Sequencing used CD4+ T cells sorted from PBMCs, obtained 45 days after the yellow fever booster vaccination. The origin of this receptor is a man between 18 and 35 years old who received the YFV17D yellow fever vaccine. V and J are TRBV5-1 and TRBJ1-4; D gene uncertain. The DNA for the CDR3 is TGCGCCAGCAGCTTCGGCCAGCTTAGCGGTGAAAAACTGTTTTTT. Its translation is CASSFGQLSGEKLFF.